Below, 25 T cell receptor beta chains from the same sample are listed, as sequenced in a study of post-analysis software for immune sequencing data. Study-level findings and limits: The study found TRBV5-6, TRBV5-1 and TRBV20-1 among five TRBV segments more frequent in patients than controls.

No antigens are known for them. Prepared libraries of TCR beta cDNA carried unique molecular identifiers. TCRdb reprocessed the PCR reads with MiXCR, giving one entry per CDR3 protein. The sample has some 370,000 distinct CDR3 sequences, less than 40% seen once. Sequencing input: blood. The receptors derive from a girl between 5 and 17 years old with multiple sclerosis.

On this clonotype: This clone may be a read error of a much larger clone one base away. J is TRBJ2-7 and V is TRBV7-3; D ambiguous. This CDR3 has 12 residues. CDR1 SGHTA and CDR2 FQGTGA come from the germline V gene. CDR3: CASSLDGYEQDF. CDR3 nucleotides: TGTGCCAGCAGCTTAGATGGCTACGAGCAGGACTTC.

The chain joins TRBV7-2 to TRBJ2-7; D is undetermined. The CDR3 runs to 15 residues. The V gene lost 1 base and the J gene lost 5 bases, with 15 bases spanning the gap. CDR1 and CDR2 (germline): SGHTA, FQGNSA. CDR3 sequence (DNA): TGTGCCAGCAGCTTAGTGGGCGGTAGCCCCCACGAGCAGTACTTC. Its translation: CASSLVGGSPHEQYF.

This clonotype has more than one count but fewer than ten. V and J are TRBV15 and TRBJ2-3, with 11 bases identical to TRBD2. Germline-derived CDR1 and CDR2 are LNHNV and YYDKDF (reference sequence). With 7 bases clipped from V and 5 bases from J, the junction kept 14 bases outside the gene matches. This CDR3 spans 17 amino acids. The CDR3 DNA is TGTGCCACCACCTCTAGCGGGGGGTCGGCGCGAGGAGATACGCAGTATTTT. This translates into CATTSSGGSARGDTQYF. Looking up the rest from reference TRBV15 and TRBJ2-3 gives the full variable domain: DAMVIQNPRYQVTQFGKPVTLSCSQTLNHNVMYWYQQKSSQAPKLLFHYYDKDFNNEADTPDNFQSRRPNTSFCFLDIRSPGLGDTAMYLCATTSSGGSARGDTQYFGPGTRLTVL.

This clonotype was observed a few times. The rearrangement uses TRBV12-3 or TRBV12-4 and TRBJ2-1, with a tentative D call TRBD2 (5 bases). The CDR3 is 14 residues long. V was pared by 6 bases and J by 4 bases, with 13 bases between. The CDR3: CASSRYGEYNEQFF. CDR3 DNA sequence: TGTGCCAGCAGCCGATACGGGGAGTACAATGAGCAGTTCTTC.

This clonotype was counted between two and nine times. The V gene is TRBV6-6, the J gene TRBJ2-7; D gene unclear. The CDR3 spans 13 residues. The V gene's germline CDR1 is MNHNY and CDR2 SVGAGI (reference sequence). Deletions cut 0 bases from V and 7 bases from J, with 10 bases between. The CDR3, as DNA: TGTGCCAGCAGTTACTCCCGGTCCGGTGAGCAGTACTTC. Protein: CASSYSRSGEQYF.

This rearrangement joins TRBV15 to TRBJ2-1; 9 bases line up with TRBD2. The CDR3 contains 14 residues. Unmatched junction bases numbered 3, after V lost 2 bases and J lost 7 bases. Germline V gene sequence: CDR1 LNHNV, CDR2 YYDKDF (reference sequence). Here the CDR3 DNA reads TGTGCCACCAGCAGACGCGGGGGGGAGAATGAGCAGTTCTTC. Translated, it gives CATSRRGGENEQFF.

This clonotype was observed a handful of times. The V and J genes are TRBV9 and TRBJ2-1; tentatively, D is TRBD2 (5 bases). Per the germline V gene, CDR1 is SGDLS and CDR2 is YYNGEE. CDR3 length equals 14 residues. V lost 0 bases, J lost 6 bases, and 10 bases lay in between. The CDR3, as DNA: TGTGCCAGCAGCGTAGGAGGGTCACGCAATGAGCAGTTCTTC. This codes for CASSVGGSRNEQFF.

The chain has TRBV6-1 and TRBJ2-1, with 8 nucleotides matching TRBD2. The CDR3 has 15 amino acids. V trimming: 6 bases; J trimming: 4 bases; junction bases outside the gene matches: 8. The germline CDR1 and CDR2 sequences are MNHNS and SASEGT. CDR3 coding DNA: TGTGCCAGCAGGGTCCTGAGCGGGGGTTACAATGAGCAGTTCTTC. The encoded protein is CASRVLSGGYNEQFF.

As regards this clonotype: Here the CDR3 omits its conserved ending phenylalanine or tryptophan, so a read error is the likely source. The chain uses TRBV28 and TRBJ2-7, with D perhaps matching TRBD1 or TRBD2 (5 bases each). This CDR3 has 14 amino acids. Germline lookup yields CDR1 MDHEN and CDR2 SYDVKM. Trimming cost V 6 bases and J 2 bases, with 14 bases left between them. In nucleotides, the CDR3 is TGTGCCAGCAGCACCGGGACGTATCCCTACGAGCAGTACTGC. Its protein is CASSTGTYPYEQYC.

The chain recombines TRBV5-6 with TRBJ2-3; a possible D gene is TRBD1 (5 bases). From germline, CDR1 is SGHDT and CDR2 YYEEEE. The CDR3 is 12 residues long. V was shortened by 4 bases and J by 6 bases, with 9 bases between the two germline ends. CDR3 coding DNA: TGTGCCAGCAGCCCAGGGTTTGATACGCAGTATTTT. Its translation: CASSPGFDTQYF.

This clonotype was seen repeatedly, ten times or more. The chain recombines TRBV4-1 with TRBJ2-7; perhaps TRBD1 as D (6 bases). The germline V and J ends were trimmed by 5 bases and 2 bases, with 19 bases remaining between them. The CDR3 has 16 residues. Looked up from germline, CDR1 is MGHRA and CDR2 is YSYEKL. This chain's CDR3 is CASSSRTDRNPYEQYF. CDR3 sequence (DNA): TGCGCCAGCAGCTCCCGGACCGACAGGAACCCCTACGAGCAGTACTTC.

CDR3 residues: CASSNPGTGMYEQYF. The CDR3 nucleotides are TGTGCCAGCAGTAACCCCGGGACAGGGATGTACGAGCAGTACTTC. The chain couples TRBV6-5 to TRBJ2-7; 9 bases line up with TRBD1. This CDR3 region has 15 residues. With 5 bases clipped from V and 4 bases from J, the junction kept 9 bases outside the gene matches. From germline, CDR1 is MNHEY and CDR2 SVGAGI.

The chain links TRBV10-3 to TRBJ1-1; maybe TRBD1 (6 bases). CDR3 length equals 12 residues. Germline V lookup: CDR1 ENHRY, CDR2 SYGVKD. Trimming shortened V by 3 bases and J by 6 bases, and 8 bases separated the two germline ends. The CDR3 here is CAISEGGAEAFF. The CDR3 coding sequence is TGTGCCATCAGTGAAGGGGGGGCTGAAGCTTTCTTT.

This clonotype was detected only a few times. This chain joins TRBV2 and TRBJ2-7; no clear D. The CDR3 contains 12 residues. The V gene lost 10 bases and the J gene lost 0 bases, with 10 bases spanning the gap. Germline V gene lookup returns CDR1 SNHLY and CDR2 FYNNEI. CDR3 protein: CATTINSYEQYF. The CDR3 DNA follows: TGTGCCACCACTATAAACTCCTACGAGCAGTACTTC.

This clonotype was detected once. This sequence may be a read error, since a much larger clone differs from it by one base. This chain connects TRBV29-1 to TRBJ2-1, with a weak D call TRBD1 (6 bases). Germline lookup yields CDR1 SQVTM and CDR2 ANQGSEA. The CDR3 is 14 amino acids. This CDR3 is CNVTGTSSYNEQFF. The CDR3 region has the DNA TGCAACGTTACAGGGACGAGCTCCTACAATGAGCAGTTCTTC.

V gene TRBV11-2 combines with J gene TRBJ2-2, with 7 bases fitting TRBD2. The CDR3 consists of 16 residues. Trimming at V came to 5 bases and at J to 6 bases, leaving 12 bases not matched to a gene. Germline V CDR1 and CDR2: SGHAT, FQNNGV. CDR3 nucleotides: TGTGCCAGCAGCCCACGACTAGCCCCTCGGCCCGGGGAGCTGTTTTTT. The encoded protein is CASSPRLAPRPGELFF.

This chain connects TRBV29-1 to TRBJ2-7; D uncertain. Germline loops: CDR1 SQVTM, CDR2 ANQGSEA. This CDR3 comprises 12 residues. Deletions cut 6 bases from V and 2 bases from J, with 11 bases between. The CDR3 nucleotides are TGCAGCGTGGTTGGGCAGACCTACGAGCAGTACTTC. It encodes CSVVGQTYEQYF.

This clonotype was seen a handful of times. One end of the junction is discordant with germline, which a read error may explain. This chain connects TRBV7-2 to TRBJ2-3; 12 bases are shared with TRBD2. Per the germline V gene, CDR1 is SGHTA and CDR2 is FQGNSA. This CDR3 has 14 amino acids. The DNA for the CDR3 is TGTGCCGGCAGCTTAGCTAGCGGGGGGGGCACGCAGTATTTT. Protein product: CAGSLASGGGTQYF. Full variable domain (rest looked up from reference TRBV7-2 and TRBJ2-3): GAGVSQSPSNKVTEKGKDVELRCDPISGHTALYWYRQSLGQGLEFLIYFQGNSAPDKSGLPSDRFSAERTGGSVSTLTIQRTQQEDSAVYLCAGSLASGGGTQYFGPGTRLTVL.

This clonotype was counted between two and nine times. A junction boundary mismatches the germline segment, possibly from a read error. The V call is TRBV11-3, the J call TRBJ2-7, with D unclear. Germline CDR1 reads SGHNT; CDR2 reads YENEEA. This CDR3 has 15 amino acids. CDR3 in DNA: TGTGCCGGCAGCTTAGATCACCAAAGTGGCTACGAGCAGTACTTC. Translation: CAGSLDHQSGYEQYF.

This clonotype was detected only a few times. This chain links TRBV4-3 with TRBJ2-7; D ambiguous. The CDR3 runs 14 residues. The germline V and J ends were trimmed by 0 bases and 2 bases, with 8 bases remaining between them. The germline V gene encodes CDR1 LGHNA and CDR2 YSLEER. The CDR3 is CASSQDAATYEQYF. The CDR3 DNA follows: TGCGCCAGCAGCCAAGATGCGGCTACCTACGAGCAGTACTTC.

This sequence joins TRBV27 and TRBJ1-6; TRBD1 agrees at 8 bases. Trimming at V came to 2 bases and at J to 8 bases, leaving 5 bases not matched to a gene. The CDR3 totals 15 residues. Per the germline V gene, CDR1 is MNHEY and CDR2 is SMNVEV (reference sequence). CDR3 in amino acids: CASSLTRQGHSPLHF. CDR3 sequence (DNA): TGTGCCAGCAGTTTAACCCGACAGGGGCATTCACCCCTCCACTTT.

The chain combines TRBV6-6 with TRBJ2-5, with TRBD2 as a possible D gene (6 bases). The V and J ends lost 6 bases and 1 base respectively, with 9 bases between them. Germline V lookup: CDR1 MNHNY, CDR2 SVGAGI (reference sequence). This CDR3 comprises 13 residues. The CDR3 loop reads CASRSGGQETQYF. As DNA, the CDR3 is TGTGCCAGCAGGTCCGGGGGCCAAGAGACCCAGTACTTC.

This clonotype was counted between two and nine times. J is TRBJ2-7 and V is TRBV29-1; D may correspond to TRBD1 or TRBD2 (5 bases each). V lost 7 bases and J 2 bases, leaving 15 bases between the germline ends. There are 13 residues in the CDR3. CDR1 is SQVTM, CDR2 ANQGSEA, per germline. This CDR3 reads CSARGRTPYEQYF. CDR3 bases: TGCAGCGCCCGGGGACGGACGCCCTACGAGCAGTACTTC.

This clonotype was picked up many times. The chain joins TRBV4-1 to TRBJ2-1, with TRBD2 as a possible D gene (7 bases). The CDR3 runs 17 residues. Per germline, CDR1 MGHRA and CDR2 YSYEKL. Trimming took off 3 bases at V and 4 bases at J, with 19 bases between the two ends. CDR3 protein: CASSQEPPGGRYNEQFF. CDR3 in DNA: TGCGCCAGCAGCCAGGAACCGCCCGGGGGGCGGTACAATGAGCAGTTCTTC.

This clonotype was detected a few times. The chain combines TRBV12-3 or TRBV12-4 with TRBJ1-2, with D unresolved. The CDR3 contains 12 residues. V was clipped by 5 bases and J by 3 bases, with 7 bases between them. CDR3 sequence: CASSQGHYGYTF. The CDR3 nucleotides are TGTGCCAGCAGTCAAGGACACTATGGCTACACCTTC.